This is a list of T cell receptor beta chains from one sample in a study of blood T cell repertoires in COVID-19. Method: immunoSEQ multiplex PCR; TCRdb's copy keeps in-frame clones and lacks some. The sample consists of some 130,000 clones, about 87% of them appearing once. Sequenced: peripheral blood. Every receptor here comes from a man aged 50 to 60 with acute or convalescent COVID-19. Both conserved end residues are part of each CDR3. The D gene is left open where the match is weak. Rows may omit the clone size; those that give it use once, few, many or a size class.

cdr3_length	clone_size	v_call	j_call	d_call	cdr3_aa	cdr3_nt
16	-	TRBV19	TRBJ2-2	-	CASSIIGGPNTGELFF	TGTGCCAGTAGTATCATCGGCGGGCCGAACACCGGGGAGCTGTTTTTT
16	-	TRBV19	TRBJ1-3	-	CASSTLGGRSGNTIYF	TGTGCCAGTAGTACCCTGGGAGGCCGCTCTGGAAACACCATATATTTT
14	-	TRBV5-1	TRBJ1-1	-	CASSARQMNTEAFF	TGCGCCAGCAGCGCCCGACAGATGAACACTGAAGCTTTCTTT
16	-	TRBV5-8	TRBJ1-4	-	CASSLLSGSFDEKLFF	TGTGCCAGCAGCTTGCTTTCGGGGTCTTTTGACGAAAAACTGTTTTTT
13	-	TRBV30	TRBJ2-5	-	CAWSVWQQETQYF	TGTGCCTGGAGTGTTTGGCAGCAAGAGACCCAGTACTTC
17	-	TRBV5-6	TRBJ2-3	TRBD2	CASSFRRAGVWGDTQYF	TGTGCCAGCAGCTTTAGGAGAGCGGGAGTCTGGGGAGATACGCAGTATTTT
14	-	TRBV7-9	TRBJ1-1	-	CASSFTGGGTEAFF	TGTGCCAGCAGCTTTACGGGAGGTGGCACTGAAGCTTTCTTT
15	-	TRBV5-4	TRBJ2-1	TRBD2	CASRSTSGVYNEQFF	TGTGCCAGCAGGTCGACTAGCGGGGTTTACAATGAGCAGTTCTTC
14	-	TRBV24-1	TRBJ1-1	TRBD1	CATNPGQGDTEAFF	TGTGCCACCAACCCCGGACAGGGGGATACTGAAGCTTTCTTT
14	few	TRBV18	TRBJ1-2	-	CASSPPAGAVGYTF	TGTGCCAGCTCACCACCGGCGGGGGCAGTGGGCTACACCTTC
16	-	TRBV10-3	TRBJ2-3	TRBD2	CAISRGSAGASDTQYF	TGTGCCATCAGTCGTGGTTCAGCGGGAGCCTCAGATACGCAGTATTTT